This TCR beta chain was sequenced for a study of CD8 T cells in ankylosing spondylitis. Regarding the study as a whole: Prior literature has documented some motif variants in synovial fluid and blood from reactive arthritis. Disease-associated clones were CD8+ and fairly uncommon in peripheral blood. In ankylosing spondylitis patients, matched synovial fluid reportedly showed significant enrichment of disease-linked clones. Blood from ankylosing spondylitis patients appeared to carry a characteristic eight-variant TCR beta motif.

The CDR3 loop spans 11 amino acids. Per germline, CDR1 GTSNPN and CDR2 SVGIG (reference sequence). It was by quantitative 5'-RACE with molecular barcodes that TCR beta libraries were made. TCRdb passed the 5' RACE reads through MiXCR, listing each CDR3 protein once. Of some 840,000 distinct CDR3 sequences detected, approximately 12% appear once; the ten largest clones hold 0.45% to 0.6%. Remarks on this clonotype: The antigen is unknown.

The chain carries TRBV30 and TRBJ1-2, with D hard to call. The clonotype was recovered from a male donor with ankylosing spondylitis. Sequencing was carried out using blood, either unsorted or a sorted T cell fraction (not recorded which). The CDR3 DNA reads as TGTGTCTCATGGGGTAACTATGGCTACACCTTC. Amino acids: CVSWGNYGYTF.